This T cell receptor beta chain was captured in a study of cytomegalovirus exposure and HLA in healthy donors. About this clone: The antigen is unknown.

The study's findings and limits: One variant, a missense change in DCLRE1C, was linked in a later analysis to TCR beta V- and J-gene trimming.

13 Jbeta primers and 60 Vbeta primers were used for the PCR. Clones were read by immunoSEQ multiplex PCR, and TCRdb kept only the in-frame ones, dropping some. The table shows about 200,000 clones, with 82% occurring only once. This TCR derives from a middle-aged woman in good health and CMV-seronegative. Specimen: PBMCs.

CDR3 sequence reads: CSVVGGGREGISSSYEQYF. CDR3 sequence (DNA): TGCAGCGTTGTTGGTGGTGGTCGCGAGGGAATAAGTAGCTCCTACGAGCAGTACTTC. The V and J genes are TRBV29-1 and TRBJ2-7; perhaps TRBD2 as D (5 bases). The V end lost 4 bases, the J end lost 0 bases, and 28 bases lay between the germline ends. There are 19 residues in the CDR3. Germline V gives CDR1 SQVTM, CDR2 ANQGSEA.